Below are 5 T cell receptor beta chains sequenced from a single sample in a study of regulatory T cells in long-lasting Graves disease (dated by TCRdb to about 2021). Interpreted using the paper, the time point label stands for: newly diagnosed GD, antithyroid drugs for less than 3 months. RNA was extracted from PBMCs in TRIzol for both TCR sequencing and RNA sequencing. Preparation of the library involved multiplex PCR. Sequenced using an Illumina HiSeq 4000. TCR beta libraries were built with iRepertoire HTBI primers and Arm-PCR amplification of CDR3 regions. The raw public data were reprocessed by TCRdb itself: fastp quality trimming at Q25, MiXCR clonotype calling, in-frame beta chains only. Rows are unified per CDR3 protein, each entry keeping the most common DNA and genes. Within this sample are about 400,000 distinct CDR3 sequences, with roughly 15% of them counted one time only. Around a fifth of the sample is in the top ten clones.

Sequenced material: peripheral blood mononuclear cells (PBMCs), taken at new diagnosis, from a patient treated with antithyroid drugs. The source of these receptors is a female donor with Graves disease.

The gene calls are TRBV18 and TRBJ2-5; D not resolved. This CDR3 region has 14 residues. Germline V gives CDR1 KGHSH, CDR2 LQKENI. The V and J ends lost 0 bases and 5 bases respectively, with 10 bases between them. In DNA form, the CDR3 reads TGTGCCAGCTCACCACCGCGCGGTGGGGAGACCCAGTACTTC. Its protein is CASSPPRGGETQYF.

In the case of this clonotype: One junction end disagrees with the germline gene, perhaps due to a read error. The CDR3 protein is CAGSPDPGQEAFF. CDR3 nucleotide sequence: TGCGCCGGCAGCCCCGACCCGGGACAGGAGGCTTTCTTT. This chain links TRBV5-1 with TRBJ1-1; 8 bases align to TRBD1. Germline lookup yields CDR1 SGHRS and CDR2 YFSETQ. CDR3 length: 13 amino acids.

The chain carries TRBV28 and TRBJ2-4; D unresolved. CDR3 size: 13 residues. CDR1 is MDHEN, CDR2 SYDVKM, per germline. V lost 6 bases to trimming and J lost 3 bases, with 9 bases between them. The DNA for the CDR3 is TGTGCCAGCAGCTTAGGCGTCAAAAACATTCAGTACTTC. As protein: CASSLGVKNIQYF.

CDR3 bases: TGTGCCAGCAGCTCGGACAGGACAAGCCTTTCACCCCTCCACTTT. Translated: CASSSDRTSLSPLHF. The rearrangement uses TRBV7-9 and TRBJ1-6; 7 bases fit TRBD1. CDR1 is SEHNR, CDR2 FQNEAQ, per germline (reference sequence). V lost 4 bases, J lost 9 bases, and 9 bases stayed unmatched. This CDR3 is 15 amino acids long.

In this sample, this clonotype turned up many times. V usage is TRBV5-1 and J usage is TRBJ2-1; 8 bases agree with TRBD1. The CDR3 totals 14 residues. V was pared by 2 bases and J by 6 bases, with 4 bases of the junction left unmatched. Looked up from germline, CDR1 is SGHRS and CDR2 is YFSETQ. CDR3 sequence: CASSLDTGGNEQFF. The CDR3 DNA sequence: TGCGCCAGCAGCTTAGATACAGGGGGCAATGAGCAGTTCTTC.